The rows below give T cell receptor beta chains drawn from one sample of a study of CD8 T cells in Susac syndrome. TCRdb ran MiXCR on the immunoSEQ multiplex PCR reads and lists one entry per CDR3 protein. The sample contains 250,000 to 350,000 distinct CDR3 sequences, about 85% of which appear only once. Material: CD8+ T cells from PBMCs. The receptors were gathered from a human donor with multiple sclerosis. The CDR3 runs from the conserved cysteine through the conserved F or W. The D gene is left open where the match is weak. A row's size may be missing; if present it is once, few, many or a size class.

TRBD2	.	TRBV20-1	TRBJ2-5	CSANIPRLAGEETQYF	TGCAGTGCGAACATACCCCGACTAGCGGGGGAAGAGACCCAGTACTTC
.	few	TRBV5-5	TRBJ2-7	CASSSRRGTAYEQYF	TGTGCCAGCAGCTCCAGGAGGGGGACAGCATACGAGCAGTACTTC
.	.	TRBV28	TRBJ1-2	CASTPGDMTRSNYGYTF	TGTGCCAGCACCCCGGGGGACATGACTCGATCTAACTATGGCTACACCTTC
TRBD1	.	TRBV6-1	TRBJ2-2	CASSVDRDRGTGELFF	TGTGCCAGCAGTGTAGACCGGGACAGGGGCACCGGGGAGCTGTTTTTT
.	.	TRBV7-9	TRBJ2-3	CASSPGSGTDTQYF	TGTGCCAGCAGCCCAGGGTCGGGCACAGATACGCAGTATTTT
.	.	TRBV6-4	TRBJ1-2	CASSATGGYNYGYTF	TGTGCCAGCAGTGCTACGGGGGGCTATAACTATGGCTACACCTTC
.	.	TRBV10-3	TRBJ2-7	CAIGGPYEQYF	TGTGCCATCGGGGGACCTTACGAGCAGTACTTC
.	.	TRBV6-5	TRBJ1-1	CASSYASGPNTEAFF	TGTGCCAGCAGTTACGCCTCGGGTCCGAACACTGAAGCTTTCTTT
.	few	TRBV7-9	TRBJ2-7	CASSRQGYEQYF	TGTGCCAGCAGCCGCCAGGGTTACGAGCAGTACTTC
.	.	TRBV14	TRBJ2-1	CASSQELWGTHGYNEQFF	TGTGCCAGCAGCCAAGAGTTGTGGGGCACTCACGGCTACAATGAGCAGTTCTTC
.	.	TRBV27	TRBJ2-2	CALGGHLNTGELFF	TGCGCTCTGGGGGGACACTTGAACACCGGGGAGCTGTTTTTT
TRBD2	.	TRBV30	TRBJ2-4	CAWSELATKNIQYF	TGTGCCTGGAGCGAACTAGCGACCAAAAACATTCAGTACTTC
TRBD2	.	TRBV20-1	TRBJ2-5	CSARSTFAGGQETQYF	TGCAGTGCTAGGTCAACCTTTGCGGGAGGGCAAGAGACCCAGTACTTC
.	.	TRBV11-2	TRBJ2-4	CASLGSGNIQYF	TGTGCCAGCCTTGGGTCTGGAAACATTCAGTACTTC
TRBD2	.	TRBV28	TRBJ2-7	CASSSLAGDFYEQYF	TGTGCCAGCAGCTCACTAGCGGGAGATTTTTACGAGCAGTACTTC
.	.	TRBV6-5	TRBJ1-4	CASAVNSNEKLFF	TGTGCCAGCGCTGTTAATAGTAATGAAAAACTGTTTTTT
.	.	TRBV7-6	TRBJ2-3	CASSLVADTQYF	TGTGCCAGCAGCTTAGTCGCCGATACGCAGTATTTT
.	.	TRBV4-1	TRBJ2-2	CASSQRAAGELFF	TGCGCCAGCAGCCAGCGGGCGGCCGGGGAGCTGTTTTTT
.	.	TRBV7-9	TRBJ1-1	CASSHDTGSPEAFF	TGTGCCAGCAGCCATGATACAGGGAGCCCTGAAGCTTTCTTT
TRBD1	.	TRBV6-5	TRBJ2-5	CASSYGTGATTETQYF	TGTGCCAGCAGTTACGGGACAGGGGCTACAACCGAGACCCAGTACTTC
TRBD2	.	TRBV27	TRBJ2-7	CASSLLAAAGAYEQYF	TGTGCCAGCAGTTTACTAGCGGCAGCGGGTGCCTACGAGCAGTACTTC
.	.	TRBV7-9	TRBJ1-1	CASSLGGVARPHGAFF	TGTGCCAGCAGCTTAGGGGGGGTGGCAAGGCCCCACGGAGCTTTCTTT
.	.	TRBV27	TRBJ2-3	CASSYSTTQYF	TGTGCCAGCAGTTACAGTACAACGCAGTATTTT
TRBD1	.	TRBV6-5	TRBJ1-3	CASSQDRGPGNTIYF	TGTGCCAGCAGCCAAGACAGGGGACCCGGAAACACCATATATTTT
.	.	TRBV9	TRBJ2-2	CASSVSRGFENTGELFF	TGTGCCAGCAGCGTCTCCCGGGGCTTTGAGAACACCGGGGAGCTGTTTTTT
.	.	TRBV29-1	TRBJ2-7	CSVEGWGPSYEQYF	TGCAGCGTTGAAGGTTGGGGCCCCTCCTACGAGCAGTACTTC
.	.	TRBV7-9	TRBJ2-4	CASSFGQNIQYF	TGTGCCAGCAGCTTTGGACAGAACATTCAGTACTTC
.	.	TRBV11-2	TRBJ2-7	CASSLGLRTYEQYF	TGTGCCAGCAGCTTAGGACTGAGAACCTACGAGCAGTACTTC
.	.	TRBV9	TRBJ2-2	CASSDTLRRENTGELFF	TGTGCCAGCAGCGATACGCTGAGGCGGGAGAACACCGGGGAGCTGTTTTTT
TRBD2	.	TRBV6-5	TRBJ2-1	CASSYAVLAGTPNEQFF	TGTGCCAGCAGTTACGCCGTGCTAGCGGGAACCCCAAATGAGCAGTTCTTC